Here is one T cell receptor beta chain with its context. Its antigen remains unidentified. This sample is drawn from a study of early stage breast cancer tumors. About the study: ER+/PR+/HER2- status applied to about 75% of the 16 invasive breast tumors. Whole-study results and caveats: Most shared enriched TCRB sequences were commonly generated ones.

Each sample had two DNA replicates, around 0.53 ug blood or roughly 1.4 ug tissue. Using immunoSEQ multiplex PCR, the repertoire was profiled, and TCRdb retains in-frame clones only, with some absent. Among roughly 58,000 clones, 80% to 95% were seen once, and the ten largest hold 5%. The CDR3 covers 15 residues. V gave up 2 bases and J gave up 1 base, with 11 bases separating them. The germline gives CDR1 MDHEN, CDR2 SYDVKM. The chain recombines TRBV28 with TRBJ1-2; D ambiguous. The receptor was derived from a person aged 70 to 85 with breast cancer. Sequenced: blood. CDR3 nucleotide sequence: TGTGCCAGCAGTTTAGGGCAGGTATTTAACTATGGCTACACCTTC. This translates into CASSLGQVFNYGYTF.